A single sample gave rise to the 9 T cell receptor beta chains below, sequenced in a study of human T cells and chemical hapten exposure. TCRdb ran MiXCR on the RACE reads and lists one entry per CDR3 protein. The repertoire holds roughly 100,000 distinct CDR3 sequences, with less than 40% as singletons. This sample's time point: patch test 3, about 24 weeks after DPC sensitization. Treatment denoted: therapeutic diphenylcyclopropenone sensitization with weekly scalp DPC. The sequences come from whole blood, collected in connection with sensitization to the hapten diphenylcyclopropenone (DPC). These receptor sequences come from a man aged 40-49 years with alopecia areata. Some clones in this sample may be carry-over from other donors' samples.

CDR3 DNA sequence: TGCGCCAGCAGCTTAAACAGTTTTACGACCTACGAGCAGTACTTC. Amino acids: CASSLNSFTTYEQYF. The V and J genes are TRBV5-1 and TRBJ2-7; D gene uncertain. V shed 2 bases and J shed 2 bases, with 14 bases lying between them. This CDR3 spans 15 amino acids. Germline V gene data show CDR1 as SGHRS and CDR2 as YFSETQ. The full variable domain, its missing parts supplied by reference TRBV5-1 and TRBJ2-7, is KAGVTQTPRYLIKTRGQQVTLSCSPISGHRSVSWYQQTPGQGLQFLFEYFSETQRNKGNFPGRFSGRQFSNSRSEMNVSTLELGDSALYLCASSLNSFTTYEQYFGPGTRLTVT.

The rearrangement links TRBV29-1 to TRBJ2-5; 7 bases are a match to TRBD2. The CDR3 covers 14 residues. Looked up from germline, CDR1 is SQVTM and CDR2 is ANQGSEA. Losses at the gene ends were 6 bases for V and 3 bases for J; bases not matched to a gene: 10. CDR3 coding DNA: TGCAGCGTCTTCCGGGGGGAGCGGGAAGAGACCCAGTACTTC. It yields the protein CSVFRGEREETQYF.

The chain combines TRBV27 with TRBJ2-3; 7 bases agree with TRBD2. The length of the CDR3 is 15 residues. The J segment lost 6 bases and the V segment lost 3 bases, leaving 9 bases of the junction unmatched. Germline loops: CDR1 MNHEY, CDR2 SMNVEV (reference sequence). CDR3 amino acids: CASSFVERERDTQYF. CDR3 in DNA: TGTGCCAGCAGTTTCGTCGAGCGGGAACGTGATACGCAGTATTTT.

The chain uses TRBV11-1 and TRBJ1-1, with D maybe TRBD1 (5 bases). From germline, CDR1 is SGHAT and CDR2 FQDESV (reference sequence). The CDR3 loop spans 13 amino acids. V was cut by 5 bases and J by 5 bases, with 12 bases left in between. CDR3 in amino acids: CASSGGGWTEAFF. The CDR3 bases are TGTGCCAGCAGCGGGGGTGGTTGGACTGAAGCTTTCTTT.

The chain links TRBV6-5 to TRBJ1-5; D gene unclear. Germline loops: CDR1 MNHEY, CDR2 SVGAGI. The CDR3 covers 15 residues. The V gene lost 3 bases and the J gene lost 3 bases, with 12 bases spanning the gap. For the CDR3, the DNA is TGTGCCAGCAGTTATCAAGCCGGTTCCAATCAGCCCCAGCATTTT. Its translation is CASSYQAGSNQPQHF.

The rearrangement uses TRBV11-3 and TRBJ2-1, with no clear D. Germline V gives CDR1 SGHNT, CDR2 YENEEA. CDR3 length: 14 residues. Trimming left V 3 bases short and J 6 bases short, with 12 bases between. CDR3 nucleotide sequence: TGTGCCAGCAGCTTGTCTTGGACGACCAATGAGCAGTTCTTC. It specifies CASSLSWTTNEQFF.

This clonotype has just one count. The chain couples TRBV21-1 to TRBJ2-3; the DNA was not compared with TRBD2, the D call given in the table. TRBV21-1 is shown as a pseudogene. The CDR3 is 16 amino acids. CDR3 loop: CASSPDGGGSTDTQYF. Written as DNA, the CDR3 is TGTGCCAGCAGCCCCGACGGTGGAGGCAGCACAGATACGCAGTATTTT.

CDR3 protein: CSADSWGSQPQHF. Here the CDR3 DNA reads TGCAGTGCTGACAGTTGGGGGAGTCAGCCCCAGCATTTT. V usage is TRBV20-1 and J usage is TRBJ1-5, with a tentative D call TRBD1 (5 bases). V was pared by 5 bases and J by 6 bases, with 14 bases between. Germline CDR1 is DFQATT and CDR2 is SNEGSKA (reference sequence). The CDR3 runs 13 residues.

This clonotype was detected only a few times. The rearrangement links TRBV7-2 to TRBJ2-3; 15 bases map to TRBD2. The CDR3 is 19 residues long. Germline CDR1 reads SGHTA; CDR2 reads FQGNSA. Unmatched junction bases numbered 9, after V lost 5 bases and J lost 0 bases. In DNA form, the CDR3 reads TGTGCCAGCAGCCCGCGGGGACTAGCGGGAGGCTTTAGCACAGATACGCAGTATTTT. This codes for CASSPRGLAGGFSTDTQYF.